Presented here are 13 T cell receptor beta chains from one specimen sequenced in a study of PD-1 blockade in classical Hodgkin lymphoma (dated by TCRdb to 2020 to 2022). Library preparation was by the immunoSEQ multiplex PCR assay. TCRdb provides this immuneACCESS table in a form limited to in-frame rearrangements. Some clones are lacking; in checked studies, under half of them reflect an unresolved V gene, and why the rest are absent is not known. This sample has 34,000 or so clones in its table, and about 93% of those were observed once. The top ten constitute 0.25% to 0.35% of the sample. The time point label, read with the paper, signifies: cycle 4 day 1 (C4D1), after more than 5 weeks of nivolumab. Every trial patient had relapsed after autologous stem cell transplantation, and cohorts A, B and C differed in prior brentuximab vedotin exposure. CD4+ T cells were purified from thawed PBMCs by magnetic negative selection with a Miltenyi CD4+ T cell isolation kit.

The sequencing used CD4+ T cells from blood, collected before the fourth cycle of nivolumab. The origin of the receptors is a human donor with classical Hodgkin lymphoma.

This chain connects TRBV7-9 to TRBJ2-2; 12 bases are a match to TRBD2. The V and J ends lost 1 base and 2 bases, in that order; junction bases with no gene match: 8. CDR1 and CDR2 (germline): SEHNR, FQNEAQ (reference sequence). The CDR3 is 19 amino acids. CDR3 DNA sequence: TGTGCCAGCAGCTTAGGACCGACTAGCGGGAGAGAAAACACCGGGGAGCTGTTTTTT. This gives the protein CASSLGPTSGRENTGELFF.

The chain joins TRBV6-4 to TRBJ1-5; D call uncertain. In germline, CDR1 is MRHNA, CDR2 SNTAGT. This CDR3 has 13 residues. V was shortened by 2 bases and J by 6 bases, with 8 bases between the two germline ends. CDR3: CASSDRWGQPQHF. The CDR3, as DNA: TGTGCCAGCAGTGACCGATGGGGTCAGCCCCAGCATTTT.

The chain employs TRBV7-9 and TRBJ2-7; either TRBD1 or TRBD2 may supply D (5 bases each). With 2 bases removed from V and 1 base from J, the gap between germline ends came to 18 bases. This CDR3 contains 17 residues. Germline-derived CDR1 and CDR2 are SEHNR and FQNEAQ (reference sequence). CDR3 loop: CASSLSPRDGSSYEQYF. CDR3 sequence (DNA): TGTGCCAGCAGCTTATCTCCCCGGGACGGGTCATCCTACGAGCAGTACTTC.

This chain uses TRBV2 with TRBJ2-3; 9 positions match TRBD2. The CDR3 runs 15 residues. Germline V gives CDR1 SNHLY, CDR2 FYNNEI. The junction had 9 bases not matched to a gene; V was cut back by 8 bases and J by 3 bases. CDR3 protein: CASEGGRAVTDTQYF. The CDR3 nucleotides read TGTGCCAGCGAGGGCGGGAGGGCCGTGACAGATACGCAGTATTTT.

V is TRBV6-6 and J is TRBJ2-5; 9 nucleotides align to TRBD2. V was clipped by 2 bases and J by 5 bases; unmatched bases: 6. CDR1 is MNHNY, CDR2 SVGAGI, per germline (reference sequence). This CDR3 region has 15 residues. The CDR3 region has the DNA TGTGCCAGCAGTTACGTGGCGGGAGGGCGTGAGACCCAGTACTTC. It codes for CASSYVAGGRETQYF.

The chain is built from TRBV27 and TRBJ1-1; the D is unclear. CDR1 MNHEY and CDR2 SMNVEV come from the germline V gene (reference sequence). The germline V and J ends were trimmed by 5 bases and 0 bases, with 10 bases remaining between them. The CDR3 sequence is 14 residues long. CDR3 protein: CASSTGLMNTEAFF. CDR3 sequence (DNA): TGTGCCAGCAGTACGGGCCTCATGAACACTGAAGCTTTCTTT.

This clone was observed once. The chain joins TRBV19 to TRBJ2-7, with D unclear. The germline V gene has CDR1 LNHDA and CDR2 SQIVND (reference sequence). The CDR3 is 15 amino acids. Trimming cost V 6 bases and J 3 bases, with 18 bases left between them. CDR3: CASSPVVGAVYEQYF. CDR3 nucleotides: TGTGCCAGTAGCCCGGTTGTAGGCGCGGTCTACGAGCAGTACTTC. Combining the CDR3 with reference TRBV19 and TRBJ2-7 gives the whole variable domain DGGITQSPKYLFRKEGQNVTLSCEQNLNHDAMYWYRQDPGQGLRLIYYSQIVNDFQKGDIAEGYSVSREKKESFPLTVTSAQKNPTAFYLCASSPVVGAVYEQYFGPGTRLTVT.

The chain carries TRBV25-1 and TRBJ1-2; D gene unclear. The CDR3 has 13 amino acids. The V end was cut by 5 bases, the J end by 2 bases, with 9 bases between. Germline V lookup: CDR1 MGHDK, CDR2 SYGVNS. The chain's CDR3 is CASSTGMNYGYTF. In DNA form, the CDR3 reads TGTGCCAGCAGTACCGGGATGAACTATGGCTACACCTTC.

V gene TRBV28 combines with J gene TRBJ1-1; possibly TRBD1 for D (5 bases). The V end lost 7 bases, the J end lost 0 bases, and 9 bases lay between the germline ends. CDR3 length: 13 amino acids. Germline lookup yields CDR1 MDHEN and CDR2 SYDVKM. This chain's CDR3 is CASIGVMNTEAFF. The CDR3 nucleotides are TGTGCCAGCATAGGGGTTATGAACACTGAAGCTTTCTTT.

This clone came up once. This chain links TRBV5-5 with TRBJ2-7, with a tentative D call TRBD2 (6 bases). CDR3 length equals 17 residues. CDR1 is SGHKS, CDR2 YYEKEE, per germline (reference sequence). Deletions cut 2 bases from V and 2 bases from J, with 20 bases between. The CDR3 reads CASSFGPGLSVTYEQYF. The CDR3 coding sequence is TGTGCCAGCAGCTTTGGACCGGGACTTTCGGTTACCTACGAGCAGTACTTC.

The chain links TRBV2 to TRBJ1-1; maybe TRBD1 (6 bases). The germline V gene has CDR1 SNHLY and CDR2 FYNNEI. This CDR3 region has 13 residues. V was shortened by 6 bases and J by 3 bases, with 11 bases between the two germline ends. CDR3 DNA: TGTGCCAGCAGGGCAGGGGAGGACACTGAAGCTTTCTTT. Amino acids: CASRAGEDTEAFF.

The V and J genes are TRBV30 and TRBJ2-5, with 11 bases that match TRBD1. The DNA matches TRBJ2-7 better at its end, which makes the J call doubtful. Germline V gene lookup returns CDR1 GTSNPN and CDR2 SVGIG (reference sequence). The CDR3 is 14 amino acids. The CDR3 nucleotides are TGTGCCTGGACGGTTGGGACAGGGGGCTACGAGCAGTACTTC. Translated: CAWTVGTGGYEQYF.

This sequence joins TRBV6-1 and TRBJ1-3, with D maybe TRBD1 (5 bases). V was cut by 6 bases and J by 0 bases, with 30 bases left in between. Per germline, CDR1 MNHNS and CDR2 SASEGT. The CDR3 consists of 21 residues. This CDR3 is CASSEKGQGELLISSGNTIYF. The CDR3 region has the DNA TGTGCCAGCAGCGAAAAAGGGCAGGGAGAACTTCTTATCAGCTCTGGAAACACCATATATTTT.